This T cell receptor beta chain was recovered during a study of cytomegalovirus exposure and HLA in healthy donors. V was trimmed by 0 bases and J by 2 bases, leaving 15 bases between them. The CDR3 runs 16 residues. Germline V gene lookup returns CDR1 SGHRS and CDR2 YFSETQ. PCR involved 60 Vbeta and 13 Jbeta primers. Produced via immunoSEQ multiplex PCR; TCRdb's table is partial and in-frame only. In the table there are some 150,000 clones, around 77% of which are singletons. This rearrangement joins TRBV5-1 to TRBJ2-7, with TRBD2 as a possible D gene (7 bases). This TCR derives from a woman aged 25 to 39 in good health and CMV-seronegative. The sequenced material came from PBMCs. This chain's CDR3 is CASSLGGAGAAYEQYF. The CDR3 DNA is TGCGCCAGCAGCTTGGGAGGGGCGGGGGCAGCCTACGAGCAGTACTTC.